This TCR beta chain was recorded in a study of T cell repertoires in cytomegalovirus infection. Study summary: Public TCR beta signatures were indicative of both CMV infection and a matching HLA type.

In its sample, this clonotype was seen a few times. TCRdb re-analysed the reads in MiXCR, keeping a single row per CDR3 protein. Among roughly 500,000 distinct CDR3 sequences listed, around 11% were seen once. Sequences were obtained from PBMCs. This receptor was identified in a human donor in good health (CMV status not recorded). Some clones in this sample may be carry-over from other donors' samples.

The CDR3 loop reads CASSYQRGRGEQYF. For the CDR3, the DNA is TGCGCCAGCAGCTACCAGCGGGGGCGGGGCGAGCAGTACTTC. V is TRBV5-1 and J is TRBJ2-7, with 8 bases fitting TRBD2. The CDR3 runs to 14 residues. Germline V gene sequence: CDR1 SGHRS, CDR2 YFSETQ. Unmatched junction bases numbered 8, after V lost 3 bases and J lost 6 bases.